One and the same sample provided the 8 T cell receptor beta chains below, sequenced in a study of molecular identifiers for immune sequencing clone quantification (dated by TCRdb to 2017 to 2018). Libraries were built with PCR. Sequenced using an Illumina HiSeq 4000. TCRdb reworked the public reads: Q25 trimming with fastp, MiXCR clone assembly, productive beta chains retained. Duplicate CDR3 protein sequences are folded into a single record with the most common DNA and genes. The sample yields about 320,000 distinct CDR3 sequences; over 20% were counted once. The ten most abundant clones make up over 0.7% of the sample. The sequenced material came from naive CD8+ T cells from blood, with Jurkat cell RNA spiked in. This sample's cell subset or site label indicates: FACS-sorted CD8+CD4-CCR7+CD45RA+ naive T cells. The receptors shown here come from a human donor in good health. Some libraries in this study had Jurkat cell RNA spiked in.

This clonotype was detected ten times or more. The chain has TRBV5-1 and TRBJ2-3; no clear D. In germline, CDR1 is SGHRS, CDR2 YFSETQ. The CDR3 is made up of 16 amino acids. Trimming took off 3 bases at V and 3 bases at J, with 17 bases between the two ends. The CDR3 spells CASSSPVGGRTDTQYF. Written as DNA, the CDR3 is TGCGCCAGCAGCTCCCCCGTCGGCGGTCGAACAGATACGCAGTATTTT.

This clonotype was counted at least ten times. The rearrangement uses TRBV29-1 and TRBJ2-7, with D possibly being TRBD1 (5 bases). The ends were cut back, 0 bases at V and 6 bases at J, with 15 bases in the middle. The germline V gene has CDR1 SQVTM and CDR2 ANQGSEA. The CDR3 totals 14 residues. CDR3: CSVEDPLGVGEQYF. The CDR3 DNA is TGCAGCGTTGAAGATCCGCTAGGGGTCGGCGAGCAGTACTTC.

This clonotype was counted at least ten times. V and J are TRBV28 and TRBJ2-7; D remains unclear. This CDR3 region has 15 residues. The germline V and J ends were trimmed by 3 bases and 1 base, with 13 bases remaining between them. Germline lookup yields CDR1 MDHEN and CDR2 SYDVKM. The CDR3 spells CASSFPGPFSYEQYF. DNA for the CDR3: TGTGCCAGCAGTTTTCCAGGTCCGTTTTCCTACGAGCAGTACTTC.

This clonotype was recorded many times. The V and J genes are TRBV12-3 or TRBV12-4 and TRBJ1-1; D gene ambiguous. V lost 0 bases, J lost 7 bases, and 9 bases lay in between. This CDR3 contains 13 residues. CDR3 coding DNA: TGTGCCAGCAGTTTAGCGCCAATGGGTGAAGCTTTCTTT. Translated: CASSLAPMGEAFF.

This clonotype was seen a handful of times. This chain connects TRBV6-2 or TRBV6-3 to TRBJ2-7; 16 bases are a match to TRBD2. The V gene's germline CDR1 is MNHEY and CDR2 SVGEGT. The V segment lost 2 bases and the J segment 5 bases; nucleotides outside the gene matches: 12. This CDR3 is 19 amino acids long. As DNA, the CDR3 is TGTGCCAGCAGTTACAGGGGACTAGCGGGAGGGCCGTTGCGAGACGAGCAGTACTTC. It specifies CASSYRGLAGGPLRDEQYF.

This clonotype was found many times. V gene TRBV2 combines with J gene TRBJ2-5, with 7 positions matching TRBD2. J lost 1 base, V lost 1 base, and 3 bases had no gene match. Germline CDR1 SNHLY, CDR2 FYNNEI. The CDR3 runs 15 residues. CDR3 region: CASSEGASGQETQYF. The CDR3 DNA reads TGTGCCAGCAGTGAAGGGGCTAGCGGCCAAGAGACCCAGTACTTC.

This clonotype was observed at least ten times. V and J are TRBV20-1 and TRBJ1-1, with TRBD1 as a possible D gene (6 bases). V was clipped by 2 bases and J by 1 base, with 11 bases between them. This CDR3 spans 14 amino acids. Germline-derived CDR1 and CDR2 are DFQATT and SNEGSKA (reference sequence). The CDR3 DNA reads TGCAGTGCTAGATTTACAGGGACGAACACTGAAGCTTTCTTT. This codes for CSARFTGTNTEAFF.

This clonotype was detected ten times or more. The chain combines TRBV24-1 with TRBJ2-2; 8 bases match TRBD1. Germline V gene data show CDR1 as KGHDR and CDR2 as SFDVKD. CDR3 size: 13 residues. V lost 11 bases, J lost 3 bases, and 4 bases stayed unmatched. CDR3 bases: TGTGCCAGCAGGGGGCTCGACACCGGGGAGCTGTTTTTT. Its translation: CASRGLDTGELFF.